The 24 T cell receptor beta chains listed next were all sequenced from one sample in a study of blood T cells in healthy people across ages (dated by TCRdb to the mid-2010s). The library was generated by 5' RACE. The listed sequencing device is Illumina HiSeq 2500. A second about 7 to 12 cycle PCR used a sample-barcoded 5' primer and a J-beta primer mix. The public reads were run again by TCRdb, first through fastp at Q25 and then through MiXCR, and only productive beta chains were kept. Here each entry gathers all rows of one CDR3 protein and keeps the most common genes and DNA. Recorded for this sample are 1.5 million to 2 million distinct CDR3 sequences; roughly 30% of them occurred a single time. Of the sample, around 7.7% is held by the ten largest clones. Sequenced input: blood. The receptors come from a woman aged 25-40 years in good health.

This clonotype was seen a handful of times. In nucleotides, the CDR3 is TGTGCCAGCTCAGCCAGACGCCTGGCGCTTCTCTACAATGAGCAGTTCTTC. Amino acid sequence: CASSARRLALLYNEQFF. The rearrangement joins TRBV18 to TRBJ2-1; D gene uncertain. CDR3 length: 17 residues. Trimming removed 5 bases from V and 3 bases from J, with 20 bases in between. Germline CDR1 reads KGHSH; CDR2 reads LQKENI.

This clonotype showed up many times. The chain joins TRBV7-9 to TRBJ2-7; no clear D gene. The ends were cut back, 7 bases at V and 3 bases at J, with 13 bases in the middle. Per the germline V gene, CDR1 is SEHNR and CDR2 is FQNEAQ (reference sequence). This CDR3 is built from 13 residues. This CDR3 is CASTHQLSYEQYF. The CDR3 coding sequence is TGTGCCAGCACCCACCAGCTCAGCTACGAGCAGTACTTC.

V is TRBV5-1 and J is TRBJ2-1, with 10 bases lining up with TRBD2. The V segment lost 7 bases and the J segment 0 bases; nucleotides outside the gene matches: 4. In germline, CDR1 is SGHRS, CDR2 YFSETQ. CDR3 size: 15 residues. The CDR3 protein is CASSGLANSYNEQFF. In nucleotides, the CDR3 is TGCGCCAGCTCGGGACTAGCGAACTCCTACAATGAGCAGTTCTTC.

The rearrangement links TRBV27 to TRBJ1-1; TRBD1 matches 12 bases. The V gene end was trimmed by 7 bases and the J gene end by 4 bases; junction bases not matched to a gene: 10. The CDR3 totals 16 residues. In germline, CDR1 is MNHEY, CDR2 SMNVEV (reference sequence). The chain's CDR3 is CASIPRDRGPGTEAFF. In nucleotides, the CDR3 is TGTGCCAGCATCCCCCGGGACAGGGGGCCGGGCACTGAAGCTTTCTTT.

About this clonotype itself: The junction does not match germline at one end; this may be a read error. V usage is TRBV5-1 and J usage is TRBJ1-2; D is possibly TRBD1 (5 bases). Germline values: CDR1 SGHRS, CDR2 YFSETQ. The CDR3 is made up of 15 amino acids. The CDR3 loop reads CASSLDGGRNYDYTF. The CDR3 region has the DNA TGCGCCAGCAGCTTGGATGGGGGTCGGAACTATGACTACACCTTC.

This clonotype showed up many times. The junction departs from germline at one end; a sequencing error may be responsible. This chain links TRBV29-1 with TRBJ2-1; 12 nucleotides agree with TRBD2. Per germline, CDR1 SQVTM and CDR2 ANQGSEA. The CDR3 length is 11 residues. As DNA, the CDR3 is TGTGCTCGGACTAGCGGGGAAGAGCAGTTCTTC. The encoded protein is CARTSGEEQFF.

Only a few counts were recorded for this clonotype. The CDR3 sequence is CASSSSDRINEQFF. Written as DNA, the CDR3 is TGTGCCAGCAGTTCCTCGGACAGGATCAATGAGCAGTTCTTC. The chain links TRBV28 to TRBJ2-1, with 7 positions matching TRBD1. Germline CDR1 is MDHEN and CDR2 is SYDVKM. Trimming took 4 bases from V and 6 from J; bases not matched to a gene: 6. The length of the CDR3 is 14 residues.

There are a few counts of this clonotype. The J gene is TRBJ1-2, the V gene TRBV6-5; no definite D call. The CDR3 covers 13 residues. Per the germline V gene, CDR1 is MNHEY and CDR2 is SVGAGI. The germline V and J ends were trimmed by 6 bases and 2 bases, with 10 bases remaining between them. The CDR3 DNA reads TGTGCCAGCAGCGCGGTGGGGAACTATGGCTACACCTTC. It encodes CASSAVGNYGYTF.

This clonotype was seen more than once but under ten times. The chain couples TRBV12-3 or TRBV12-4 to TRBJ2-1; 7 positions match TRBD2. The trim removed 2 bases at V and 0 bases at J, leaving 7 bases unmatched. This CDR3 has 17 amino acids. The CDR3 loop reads CASSLRRLASSYNEQFF. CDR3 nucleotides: TGTGCCAGCAGTTTAAGGAGACTAGCTAGCTCCTACAATGAGCAGTTCTTC.

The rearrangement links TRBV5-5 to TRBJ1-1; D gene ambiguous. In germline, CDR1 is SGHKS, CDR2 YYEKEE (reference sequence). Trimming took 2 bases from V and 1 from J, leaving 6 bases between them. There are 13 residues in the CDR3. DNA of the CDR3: TGTGCCAGCAGCTTCGTCGAGAACACTGAAGCTTTCTTT. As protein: CASSFVENTEAFF.

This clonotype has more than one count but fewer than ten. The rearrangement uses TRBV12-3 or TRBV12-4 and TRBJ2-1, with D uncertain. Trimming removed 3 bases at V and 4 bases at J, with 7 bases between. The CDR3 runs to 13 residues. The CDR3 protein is CASSFYGYNEQFF. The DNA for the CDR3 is TGTGCCAGCAGTTTTTATGGATACAATGAGCAGTTCTTC.

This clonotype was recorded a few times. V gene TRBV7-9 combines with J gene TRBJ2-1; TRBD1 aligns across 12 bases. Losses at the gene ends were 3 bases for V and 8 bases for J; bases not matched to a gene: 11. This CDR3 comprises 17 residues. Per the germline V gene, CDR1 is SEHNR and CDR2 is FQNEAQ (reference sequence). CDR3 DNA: TGTGCCAGCAGCTTCTATACCGGGACAGGGGGCCGGTATGAGCAGTTCTTC. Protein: CASSFYTGTGGRYEQFF.

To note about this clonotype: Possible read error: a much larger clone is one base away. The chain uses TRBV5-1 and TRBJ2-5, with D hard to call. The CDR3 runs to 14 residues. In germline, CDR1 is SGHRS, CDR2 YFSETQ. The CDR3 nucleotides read TGCGCCAGCAGCCTTTTCGGCCAGCAAGAGAGCCAGTACTTC. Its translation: CASSLFGQQESQYF.

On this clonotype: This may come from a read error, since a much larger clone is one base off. CDR3 sequence: CASSPPTVKEAQYF. CDR3 DNA: TGTGCCAGCAGCCCCCCTACGGTGAAAGAGGCCCAGTACTTC. This chain uses TRBV11-2 with TRBJ2-5, with D unclear. The CDR3 loop spans 14 amino acids. CDR1 and CDR2 from the germline V gene are SGHAT and FQNNGV.

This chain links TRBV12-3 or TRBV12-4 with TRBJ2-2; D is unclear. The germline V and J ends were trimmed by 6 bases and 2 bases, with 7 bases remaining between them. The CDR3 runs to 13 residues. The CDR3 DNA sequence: TGTGCCAGCAGGGGCATTAACACCGGGGAGCTGTTTTTT. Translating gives CASRGINTGELFF.

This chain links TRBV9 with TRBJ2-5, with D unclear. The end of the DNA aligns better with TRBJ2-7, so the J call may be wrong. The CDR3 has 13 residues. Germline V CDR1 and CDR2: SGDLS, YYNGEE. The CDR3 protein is CASSVAPLGEQYF. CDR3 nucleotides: TGTGCCAGCAGCGTAGCCCCCCTCGGCGAGCAGTACTTC.

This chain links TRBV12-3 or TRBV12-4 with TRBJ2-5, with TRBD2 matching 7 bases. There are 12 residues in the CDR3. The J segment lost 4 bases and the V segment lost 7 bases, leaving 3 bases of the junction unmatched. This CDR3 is CASTGTIETQYF. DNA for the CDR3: TGTGCCAGCACCGGGACTATAGAGACCCAGTACTTC.

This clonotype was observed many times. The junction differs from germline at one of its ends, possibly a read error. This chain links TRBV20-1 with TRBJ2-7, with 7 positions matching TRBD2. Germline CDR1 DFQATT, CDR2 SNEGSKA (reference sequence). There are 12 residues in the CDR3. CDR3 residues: CSARGTIYEQYF. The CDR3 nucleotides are TGCAGTGCGAGAGGGACTATCTACGAGCAGTACTTC.

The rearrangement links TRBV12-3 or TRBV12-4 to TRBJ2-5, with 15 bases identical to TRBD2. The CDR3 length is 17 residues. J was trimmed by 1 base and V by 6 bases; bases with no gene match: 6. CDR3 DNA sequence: TGTGCCAGCAGCTCGGGACTAGCGGGAGGCTCCCAAGAGACCCAGTACTTC. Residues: CASSSGLAGGSQETQYF.

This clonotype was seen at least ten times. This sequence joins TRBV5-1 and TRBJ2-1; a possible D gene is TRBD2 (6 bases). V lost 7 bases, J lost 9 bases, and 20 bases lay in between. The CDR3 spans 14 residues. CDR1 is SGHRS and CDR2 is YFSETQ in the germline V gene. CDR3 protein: CASGRLDLESEQFF. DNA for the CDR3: TGCGCCAGCGGCAGACTAGATTTAGAAAGTGAGCAGTTCTTC. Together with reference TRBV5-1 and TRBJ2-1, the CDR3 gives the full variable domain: KAGVTQTPRYLIKTRGQQVTLSCSPISGHRSVSWYQQTPGQGLQFLFEYFSETQRNKGNFPGRFSGRQFSNSRSEMNVSTLELGDSALYLCASGRLDLESEQFFGPGTRLTVL.

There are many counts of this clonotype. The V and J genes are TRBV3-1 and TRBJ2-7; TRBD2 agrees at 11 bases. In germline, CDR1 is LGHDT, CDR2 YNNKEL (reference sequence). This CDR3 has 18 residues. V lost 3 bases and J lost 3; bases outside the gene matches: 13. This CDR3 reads CASSQDLLAGVTGYEQYF. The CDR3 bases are TGTGCCAGCAGCCAGGACCTACTAGCGGGAGTCACCGGCTACGAGCAGTACTTC.

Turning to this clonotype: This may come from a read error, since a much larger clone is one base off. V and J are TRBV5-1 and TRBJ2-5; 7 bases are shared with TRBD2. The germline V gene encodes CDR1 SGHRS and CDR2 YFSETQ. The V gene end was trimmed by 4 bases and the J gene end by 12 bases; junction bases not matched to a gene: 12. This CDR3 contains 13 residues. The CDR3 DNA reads TGCGCCAGCAGCCTGGACCAATGTCGGGAGGAGTACTTC. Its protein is CASSLDQCREEYF.

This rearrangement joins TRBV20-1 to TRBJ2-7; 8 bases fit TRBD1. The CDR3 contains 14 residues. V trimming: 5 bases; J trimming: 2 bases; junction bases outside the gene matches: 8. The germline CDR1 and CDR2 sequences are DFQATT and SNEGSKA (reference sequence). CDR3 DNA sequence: TGCAGTGCTCTCCGGGACAGGAGGACCTACGAGCAGTACTTC. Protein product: CSALRDRRTYEQYF.

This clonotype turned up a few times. In DNA, the CDR3 is TGCGCCAGCATGAGGTTCCTTCAAGAGACCCAGTACTTC. Its protein product is CASMRFLQETQYF. The chain recombines TRBV5-1 with TRBJ2-5; D is undetermined. The CDR3 covers 13 residues. V lost 6 bases to trimming and J lost 2 bases, with 11 bases between them. Germline V gene sequence: CDR1 SGHRS, CDR2 YFSETQ.